This T cell receptor (beta chain) stems from a study of T cell repertoires and Cas9 in healthy adults. Profiling relied on immunoSEQ multiplex PCR, and the TCRdb table lists in-frame clones only, not all of them. The sample lists 1,500 to 1,700 clones; roughly 93% were seen once. The CDR3 length is 13 residues. Looked up from germline, CDR1 is LGHNT and CDR2 is FRNRAP. The V end lost 5 bases, the J end lost 5 bases, and 12 bases lay between the germline ends. The chain recombines TRBV12-5 with TRBJ1-1; D unresolved. This TCR came from a human donor in good health. Source material: SpCas9-reactive CD4+ effector T cells (CD137+, CD154-, CD25-, CD127+) from PBMCs; culture status not recorded. CDR3 nucleotide sequence: TGTGCTAGTGGTCCCCAAGTTGTGACTGAAGCTTTCTTT. This sequence encodes CASGPQVVTEAFF.